This T cell receptor (beta chain) was captured in a study of CD8+ T cells in alopecia areata. Study summary: Tofacitinib administration persisted for 6 to 18 months, succeeded by 6 months off drug.

Germline V gene data show CDR1 as GTSNPN and CDR2 as SVGIG (reference sequence). The CDR3 length is 12 residues. V was trimmed by 2 bases and J by 0 bases, leaving 1 base between them. As the sequencing template, cDNA was produced by extracting RNA and reverse transcribing it. The protocol was immunoSEQ multiplex PCR, while the TCRdb copy is restricted to in-frame clones and leaves out a portion. The top ten hold around 1.2% of the sample, which has roughly 250,000 clones, 67% seen once. Lesional scalp punch biopsies and peripheral blood came from alopecia areata patients. This clone has a single count. Other DNA sequences in this specimen translate into the identical CDR3.

The J gene is TRBJ2-2, the V gene TRBV30; unclear D gene. This clonotype was sampled from a human donor with alopecia areata. The starting material was CD4+ T cells sorted from blood, obtained at week 0. In DNA form, the CDR3 reads TGTGCCTGGAGTCCGAACACCGGGGAGCTGTTTTTT. Its translation: CAWSPNTGELFF.